This T cell receptor (beta chain) was retrieved from a study of blood T cell repertoires in COVID-19. About the research overall: Donors in the United States, Italy and Spain gave samples during acute or convalescent COVID-19. Nucleic acid was either cDNA or gDNA, and it came from T cells, B-cell-depleted T cells, or PBMCs.

Authors' processing steps: Researchers report that nucleated cell counts were estimated from reference gene primer amplification. Assay used: immunoSEQ multiplex PCR; TCRdb lists only in-frame clones, some missing. Clone size and V and J calls were adopted from that table, with D and trimming inferred from the DNA. The sample yields a few hundred thousand clones, roughly nine tenths seen once. V lost 5 bases and J 4 bases, leaving 11 bases between the germline ends. The CDR3 runs to 14 residues. Germline V gives CDR1 LGHNA, CDR2 YNFKEQ. This TCR came from a middle-aged woman who had recovered from COVID-19. This chain uses TRBV4-2 with TRBJ2-2; D possibly corresponds to TRBD1 (6 bases). Sequenced material: peripheral blood. CDR3 DNA sequence: TGTGCCAGCAGCGGTAGGGGGAGCACCGGGGAGCTGTTTTTT. Its protein product is CASSGRGSTGELFF.